The rows below give T cell receptor beta chains drawn from one sample of a study of cytomegalovirus exposure and HLA in healthy donors. Measured with immunoSEQ multiplex PCR; TCRdb has only the in-frame clones, and not every one. This sample yields some 160,000 clones, of which over 75% are seen a single time; over 2% belongs to the top ten. The sequenced material came from PBMCs. These receptors were collected from a man in his fifties or sixties in good health and CMV-seronegative. Both conserved end residues are part of each CDR3. D genes are given only for firm matches. Only some rows state a clone size, as once, few, many or a class for expanded clones.

d_call	v_call	j_call	clone_size	cdr3_nt	cdr3_aa
.	TRBV5-5	TRBJ1-4	.	TGTGCCAGCAGCTTGGCGGGGGATACTAATGAAAAACTGTTTTTT	CASSLAGDTNEKLFF
.	TRBV12-5	TRBJ2-2	few	TGTGCTAGTGGTTTAGACAGGGAGCTGTTTTTT	CASGLDRELFF
.	TRBV28	TRBJ1-1	.	TGTGCCAGCAGAACAGGCAGCCTGAACACTGAAGCTTTCTTT	CASRTGSLNTEAFF
TRBD1	TRBV2	TRBJ2-3	.	TGTGCCAGCAGTGAAAACGACAGGGCGTCGGATACGCAGTATTTT	CASSENDRASDTQYF
TRBD1	TRBV30	TRBJ2-7	.	TGTGCCTGGAGGACAGGGGGTTGGAACGAGCAGTACTTC	CAWRTGGWNEQYF
.	TRBV27	TRBJ1-2	.	TGTGCCAGCAGTCTCTCGGAGTTATACCATGGCTACACCTTC	CASSLSELYHGYTF
TRBD2	TRBV9	TRBJ2-7	.	TGTGCCAGCAGCGTCCCAGCGGGAGCGGGATACGAGCAGTACTTC	CASSVPAGAGYEQYF
TRBD2	TRBV5-1	TRBJ2-3	.	TGCGCCAGCAGCCGCAGACTAGCGGGGGTCTCAGATACGCAGTATTTT	CASSRRLAGVSDTQYF
.	TRBV15	TRBJ2-1	.	TGTGCCACCAGCAGAGGCCTCGCGGGATCGTACAATGAGCAGTTCTTC	CATSRGLAGSYNEQFF
.	TRBV9	TRBJ2-5	.	TGTGCCAGCAGCGTAGAGGGACTTTCGGGAGAGACCCAGTACTTC	CASSVEGLSGETQYF
TRBD2	TRBV5-1	TRBJ2-3	.	TGCGCCAGCAGCCTTACTAGCGGGGGGTCGGATACGCAGTATTTT	CASSLTSGGSDTQYF
.	TRBV6-5	TRBJ1-4	once	TGTGCCAGCAGTTCTCCTGGAGGGGCTGCTGAAAAACTGTTTTTT	CASSSPGGAAEKLFF
.	TRBV5-4	TRBJ2-7	.	TGTGCCAGCAGCTTGGACGCGGGCTCCTACGAGCAGTACTTC	CASSLDAGSYEQYF
.	TRBV5-1	TRBJ1-1	.	TGCGCCAGCAGCTTGGCTTATCGGGGGAACACTGAAGCTTTCTTT	CASSLAYRGNTEAFF
TRBD1	TRBV5-1	TRBJ2-1	few	TGCGCCAGCAGGTCGGACAGGGTGGGCGATGAGCAGTTCTTC	CASRSDRVGDEQFF
.	TRBV13	TRBJ2-5	.	TGTGCCAGCAGCTTGGTACAGGGAGGGCAACAAGAGACCCAGTACTTC	CASSLVQGGQQETQYF
TRBD2	TRBV6-6	TRBJ2-1	few	TGTGCCAGCAGATTCGGGGCTAGCGGTTCGTACAATGAGCAGTTCTTC	CASRFGASGSYNEQFF
.	TRBV6-1	TRBJ1-1	once	TGTGCCAGCAGTGAAACCCCCCGGAGCCCTGAAGCTTTCTTT	CASSETPRSPEAFF
.	TRBV5-6	TRBJ1-6	.	TGTGCCAGCAGTCAGGGCAATTCACCCCTCCACTTT	CASSQGNSPLHF
.	TRBV4-1	TRBJ2-1	few	TGCGCCAGCAGCCAAGCTGGAGGTTTAGTAGCCTTCACCTACAATGAGCAGTTCTTC	CASSQAGGLVAFTYNEQFF
.	TRBV5-6	TRBJ2-5	.	TGTGCCAGCAGCTTTAGCAGGGTAGCTTCCCAGTACTTC	CASSFSRVASQYF
.	TRBV28	TRBJ1-5	.	TGTGCCAGCAGTTTATTAGGGTCGGGGGATCAGCCCCAGAATTTT	CASSLLGSGDQPQNF
.	TRBV7-8	TRBJ1-2	.	TGTGCCAGCAGCTTAGGTTTGGGCGGCTACACCTTC	CASSLGLGGYTF
.	TRBV6-5	TRBJ2-7	.	TGTGCCAGCAGCCCTCCCGTGGGAGTCGGCGAGCAGTACTTC	CASSPPVGVGEQYF
.	TRBV4-2	TRBJ2-7	.	TGTGCCAGCAGCCAAGATGGAGGGGGCGGGTCCTACGAGCAGTACTTC	CASSQDGGGGSYEQYF
.	TRBV5-4	TRBJ2-1	.	TGTGCCAGCAGCTTGACTTGGGGGGGGGCCGTCGATAATGAGCAGTTCTTC	CASSLTWGGAVDNEQFF
TRBD1	TRBV2	TRBJ1-3	.	TGTGCCAGCAGCGGACAGGGCGCTGGAAACACCATATATTTT	CASSGQGAGNTIYF
.	TRBV5-1	TRBJ2-1	.	TGCGCCAGCAGCTTCGCCCCGGGACTCGGAACCTTAGGGCAGTTCTTC	CASSFAPGLGTLGQFF